The present T cell receptor (beta chain) was sequenced within a study of T cell repertoires in cytomegalovirus infection. Germline assignment: CDR1 LNHDA and CDR2 SQIVND (reference sequence). Trimming took 3 bases from V and 4 from J, leaving 15 bases between them. This CDR3 comprises 15 residues. Using its own MiXCR run on the reads, TCRdb lists one record per CDR3 protein. The sample lists 150,000 to 200,000 distinct CDR3 sequences; over 25% were seen once. The chain carries TRBV19 and TRBJ1-2, with a weak D call TRBD1 (6 bases). This clonotype was obtained from a human donor in good health (CMV status not recorded). Some clones in this sample may be carry-over from other donors' samples. The source material was PBMCs. As DNA, the CDR3 is TGTGCCAGTAGTATGGCCGGAGAGGACAGCTATGGCTACACCTTC. Amino acid sequence: CASSMAGEDSYGYTF.